This TCR beta chain was identified in a study of T cells in Graves' hyperthyroidism and ophthalmopathy. This CDR3 region has 14 residues. Germline CDR1 reads LGHNT; CDR2 reads FRNRAP. V lost 3 bases and J 4 bases, leaving 7 bases between the germline ends. This clonotype was picked up many times. What it binds is unknown. RNA transcripts provided the source from which TCR beta CDR3 regions were amplified. HTBI primers drove first-round RT-PCR of the TCR CDR3. One entry per CDR3 protein results from TCRdb running MiXCR on the multiplex PCR reads. The sample holds nearly 600,000 distinct CDR3 sequences, about 14% seen once. Overall study findings and caveats: Blood also contained most expanded thyroid clonotypes above 0.001.

The blood specimen was taken at initial hyperthyroidism diagnosis, before any ophthalmopathy symptoms. The TCR comes from a woman in her 30s with Graves' hyperthyroidism that later progressed to Graves' ophthalmopathy. Sample: blood. This chain joins TRBV12-5 and TRBJ1-6; possibly TRBD1 for D (5 bases). CDR3 residues: CASGFEGYNSPLHF. The CDR3 DNA follows: TGTGCTAGTGGTTTTGAGGGGTATAATTCACCCCTCCACTTT.